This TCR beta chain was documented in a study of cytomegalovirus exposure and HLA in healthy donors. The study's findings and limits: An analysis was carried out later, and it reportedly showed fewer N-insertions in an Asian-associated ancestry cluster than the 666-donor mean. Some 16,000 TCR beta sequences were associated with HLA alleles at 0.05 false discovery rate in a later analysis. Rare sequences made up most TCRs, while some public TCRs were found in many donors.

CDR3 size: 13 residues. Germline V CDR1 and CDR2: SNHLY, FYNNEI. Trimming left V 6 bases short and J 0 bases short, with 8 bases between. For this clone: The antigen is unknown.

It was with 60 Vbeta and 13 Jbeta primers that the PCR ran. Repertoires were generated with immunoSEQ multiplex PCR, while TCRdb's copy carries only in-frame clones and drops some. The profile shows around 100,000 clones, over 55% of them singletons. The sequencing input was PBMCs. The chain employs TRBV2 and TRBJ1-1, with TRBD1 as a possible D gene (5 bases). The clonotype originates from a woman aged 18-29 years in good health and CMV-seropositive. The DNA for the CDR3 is TGTGCCAGCAGACAGGTTATGAACACTGAAGCTTTCTTT. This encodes CASRQVMNTEAFF.